This is a list of T cell receptor beta chains from one sample in a study of blood T cell repertoires in COVID-19. Sequencing used immunoSEQ multiplex PCR; TCRdb keeps in-frame clones, though not all of them. The table records around 70,000 clones, approximately 90% of them present only once. Sequencing was performed on peripheral blood. These receptor sequences come from a man aged 50-60 years with COVID-19, enrolled during active disease. Both conserved end residues are part of each CDR3. The order of the fields is D gene, V gene, clone size, J gene, CDR3 protein, CDR3 DNA. A D gene is named only where the DNA matches it firmly. For some rows the clone size is stated as once, few or many, or as a class when expanded; others skip it.

d_call: -
v_call: TRBV4-2
clone_size: few
j_call: TRBJ2-1
cdr3_aa: CASSPQGWGVINEQFF
cdr3_nt: TGTGCCAGCAGCCCCCAAGGATGGGGGGTGATCAATGAGCAGTTCTTC

d_call: TRBD1
v_call: TRBV9
clone_size: few
j_call: TRBJ1-2
cdr3_aa: CASSPDRGRYGYTF
cdr3_nt: TGTGCCAGCAGTCCGGACAGGGGACGATATGGCTACACCTTC

d_call: TRBD2
v_call: TRBV5-1
clone_size: -
j_call: TRBJ2-7
cdr3_aa: CASSPSRSGSAHEQYF
cdr3_nt: TGCGCCAGCAGCCCCAGTCGAAGCGGGAGTGCCCACGAGCAGTACTTC

d_call: -
v_call: TRBV25-1
clone_size: -
j_call: TRBJ2-2
cdr3_aa: CASSDGPEQAGELFF
cdr3_nt: TGTGCCAGCAGTGACGGGCCCGAACAGGCCGGGGAGCTGTTTTTT

d_call: TRBD1
v_call: TRBV12-3/TRBV12-4
clone_size: once
j_call: TRBJ1-1
cdr3_aa: CASRTGSATEAFF
cdr3_nt: TGTGCCAGCAGGACAGGGTCGGCCACTGAAGCTTTCTTT

d_call: TRBD2
v_call: TRBV28
clone_size: -
j_call: TRBJ2-7
cdr3_aa: CASTPQGASGRYEQYF
cdr3_nt: TGTGCCAGCACTCCCCAGGGGGCTAGCGGGAGATACGAGCAGTACTTC

d_call: -
v_call: TRBV12-2
clone_size: -
j_call: TRBJ2-4
cdr3_aa: CASRVRTRTKNIQYF
cdr3_nt: TGTGCAAGTCGCGTCAGGACTCGAACGAAAAACATTCAGTACTTC

d_call: -
v_call: TRBV4-1
clone_size: -
j_call: TRBJ1-1
cdr3_aa: CASSQDVANTEAFF
cdr3_nt: TGCGCCAGCAGCCAAGATGTAGCCAACACTGAAGCTTTCTTT

d_call: -
v_call: TRBV7-6
clone_size: -
j_call: TRBJ2-7
cdr3_aa: CASSLSVAGAPLEQYF
cdr3_nt: TGTGCCAGCAGCTTATCTGTAGCAGGGGCGCCCCTAGAGCAGTACTTC

d_call: TRBD1
v_call: TRBV11-2
clone_size: -
j_call: TRBJ1-1
cdr3_aa: CASSDHRGEAFF
cdr3_nt: TGTGCCAGCAGCGACCACAGGGGTGAAGCTTTCTTT

d_call: TRBD2
v_call: TRBV6-6
clone_size: -
j_call: TRBJ2-3
cdr3_aa: CASSYSLAGGTDTQYF
cdr3_nt: TGTGCCAGCAGTTACTCGCTAGCGGGAGGAACAGATACGCAGTATTTT

d_call: -
v_call: TRBV19
clone_size: few
j_call: TRBJ2-7
cdr3_aa: CASHPRGSLTYEQYF
cdr3_nt: TGTGCCAGTCATCCGCGGGGCAGTTTGACCTACGAGCAGTACTTC

d_call: TRBD1
v_call: TRBV5-8
clone_size: -
j_call: TRBJ2-6
cdr3_aa: CASSQGQWGANVLTF
cdr3_nt: TGTGCCAGCAGCCAGGGACAGTGGGGGGCCAACGTCCTGACTTTC

d_call: TRBD1
v_call: TRBV18
clone_size: few
j_call: TRBJ1-5
cdr3_aa: CASSAGTGGGQPQHF
cdr3_nt: TGTGCCAGCTCGGCCGGGACAGGGGGCGGGCAGCCCCAGCATTTT

d_call: -
v_call: TRBV5-1
clone_size: few
j_call: TRBJ2-2
cdr3_aa: CASRPLQGTNTGELFF
cdr3_nt: TGCGCCAGCAGACCATTGCAGGGTACTAACACCGGGGAGCTGTTTTTT

d_call: -
v_call: TRBV5-1
clone_size: -
j_call: TRBJ1-3
cdr3_aa: CASSSGTTGNTIYF
cdr3_nt: TGCGCCAGCAGCTCGGGGACAACTGGAAACACCATATATTTT

d_call: -
v_call: TRBV7-2
clone_size: -
j_call: TRBJ2-6
cdr3_aa: CASSLVSATSSGANVLTF
cdr3_nt: TGTGCCAGCAGCTTAGTTAGCGCAACCAGCTCTGGGGCCAACGTCCTGACTTTC

d_call: TRBD2
v_call: TRBV6-6
clone_size: -
j_call: TRBJ2-7
cdr3_aa: CASSSGLATSSYEQYF
cdr3_nt: TGTGCCAGCAGTAGCGGACTAGCGACTTCGTCCTACGAGCAGTACTTC

d_call: -
v_call: TRBV30
clone_size: -
j_call: TRBJ2-7
cdr3_aa: CAWARASYEQYF
cdr3_nt: TGTGCCTGGGCCAGGGCATCCTACGAGCAGTACTTC

d_call: -
v_call: TRBV7-9
clone_size: -
j_call: TRBJ2-5
cdr3_aa: CASSPAGRKAETQYF
cdr3_nt: TGTGCCAGCAGCCCGGCGGGGCGAAAGGCCGAGACCCAGTACTTC

d_call: TRBD1
v_call: TRBV27
clone_size: -
j_call: TRBJ2-3
cdr3_aa: CASRGGQGSDTQYF
cdr3_nt: TGTGCCAGCAGGGGGGGACAGGGGTCAGATACGCAGTATTTT

d_call: -
v_call: TRBV5-1
clone_size: -
j_call: TRBJ1-2
cdr3_aa: CASSLAPVDSGYTF
cdr3_nt: TGCGCCAGCAGCTTGGCCCCCGTAGACAGTGGCTACACCTTC

d_call: TRBD2
v_call: TRBV28
clone_size: -
j_call: TRBJ2-5
cdr3_aa: CASIAGDRETQYF
cdr3_nt: TGTGCCAGCATAGCGGGAGATCGAGAGACCCAGTACTTC

d_call: -
v_call: TRBV4-3
clone_size: once
j_call: TRBJ2-5
cdr3_aa: CASSQEGDGETQYF
cdr3_nt: TGCGCCAGCAGCCAGGAAGGGGATGGAGAGACCCAGTACTTC

d_call: -
v_call: TRBV11-2
clone_size: -
j_call: TRBJ2-3
cdr3_aa: CASSLGPGTDTQYF
cdr3_nt: TGTGCCAGCAGCCTGGGGCCAGGCACAGATACGCAGTATTTT

d_call: TRBD2
v_call: TRBV9
clone_size: -
j_call: TRBJ2-3
cdr3_aa: CASSTPRTGGSDTQYF
cdr3_nt: TGTGCCAGCAGCACCCCCCGAACCGGGGGGTCAGATACGCAGTATTTT

d_call: TRBD2
v_call: TRBV5-1
clone_size: -
j_call: TRBJ2-7
cdr3_aa: CASSLVRGPGLAGVSYEQYF
cdr3_nt: TGCGCCAGCAGCTTGGTAAGGGGGCCGGGACTAGCGGGAGTTTCCTACGAGCAGTACTTC

d_call: TRBD1
v_call: TRBV4-3
clone_size: few
j_call: TRBJ2-7
cdr3_aa: CASSQVRGDRGREQYF
cdr3_nt: TGCGCCAGCAGCCAAGTGCGGGGGGACAGGGGGCGAGAGCAGTACTTC

d_call: -
v_call: TRBV19
clone_size: -
j_call: TRBJ2-2
cdr3_aa: CASSILGAANTGELFF
cdr3_nt: TGTGCCAGTAGTATACTGGGGGCAGCGAACACCGGGGAGCTGTTTTTT

d_call: -
v_call: TRBV27
clone_size: -
j_call: TRBJ2-1
cdr3_aa: CASSAQSSYNEQFF
cdr3_nt: TGTGCCAGCAGTGCGCAAAGCTCCTACAATGAGCAGTTCTTC

d_call: TRBD1
v_call: TRBV30
clone_size: -
j_call: TRBJ1-2
cdr3_aa: CAWSPGQGLYGYTF
cdr3_nt: TGTGCCTGGAGTCCGGGACAGGGACTCTATGGCTACACCTTC

d_call: TRBD2
v_call: TRBV5-6
clone_size: -
j_call: TRBJ2-5
cdr3_aa: CASSTGLANQETQYF
cdr3_nt: TGTGCCAGCAGCACTGGACTAGCGAACCAAGAGACCCAGTACTTC

d_call: TRBD1
v_call: TRBV15
clone_size: -
j_call: TRBJ2-5
cdr3_aa: CATSRDRDRGRGETQYF
cdr3_nt: TGTGCCACCAGCAGAGATCGGGACAGGGGGCGGGGAGAGACCCAGTACTTC

d_call: -
v_call: TRBV3-1/TRBV3-2
clone_size: -
j_call: TRBJ2-3
cdr3_aa: CASSQVASGTDTQYF
cdr3_nt: TGTGCCAGCAGCCAAGTGGCTAGCGGCACAGATACGCAGTATTTT

d_call: TRBD1
v_call: TRBV6-5
clone_size: -
j_call: TRBJ1-6
cdr3_aa: CASSYGTGLSPLHF
cdr3_nt: TGTGCCAGCAGTTACGGGACAGGGTTGTCACCCCTCCACTTT

d_call: -
v_call: TRBV9
clone_size: -
j_call: TRBJ1-3
cdr3_aa: CASSVAVSGNTIYF
cdr3_nt: TGTGCCAGCAGCGTAGCTGTCTCTGGAAACACCATATATTTT

d_call: TRBD2
v_call: TRBV30
clone_size: once
j_call: TRBJ2-4
cdr3_aa: CAWSGIAGDIQYF
cdr3_nt: TGTGCCTGGAGTGGAATAGCGGGAGACATTCAGTACTTC

d_call: -
v_call: TRBV7-3
clone_size: -
j_call: TRBJ2-2
cdr3_aa: CASSLMGTGNTGELFF
cdr3_nt: TGTGCCAGCAGCTTAATGGGTACAGGGAACACCGGGGAGCTGTTTTTT

d_call: -
v_call: TRBV5-4
clone_size: -
j_call: TRBJ1-6
cdr3_aa: CASSSAPGGNSPLHF
cdr3_nt: TGTGCCAGCAGCTCGGCTCCCGGGGGTAATTCACCCCTCCACTTT

d_call: -
v_call: TRBV6-5
clone_size: -
j_call: TRBJ2-4
cdr3_aa: CAISRAAIQYF
cdr3_nt: TGTGCCATCAGCAGGGCGGCCATTCAGTACTTC